Presented here are 15 T cell receptor beta chains from one specimen sequenced in a study of regulatory T cells in long-lasting Graves disease. As for time point: persistent/refractory GD, antithyroid drugs over 5 years with positive TRAb. Preparation of the TCR library used RNA extracted from PBMCs. Library construction for TCR beta used iRepertoire HTBI primers and Arm-PCR of CDR3 regions. TCRdb independently ran MiXCR on the multiplex PCR reads; one entry per CDR3 protein. The top ten clones hold around 42% of a sample with 650,000 to 700,000 distinct CDR3 sequences, roughly 30% of them seen once. Sequences were derived from peripheral blood mononuclear cells (PBMCs), sampled when the disease was refractory, from a patient treated with antithyroid drugs. Receptors originate from a female donor with Graves disease.

This clonotype was detected a few times. This chain links TRBV5-1 with TRBJ2-7; 13 bases align to TRBD2. The CDR3 covers 18 residues. Germline trimming cut 0 bases from V and 0 bases from J; bases unmatched to any gene: 6. Germline values: CDR1 SGHRS, CDR2 YFSETQ. CDR3 protein: CASSLVPGLAGSSYEQYF. The CDR3 coding sequence is TGCGCCAGCAGCTTGGTGCCGGGACTAGCGGGAAGCTCCTACGAGCAGTACTTC.

This clonotype was counted only a few times. This chain joins TRBV20-1 and TRBJ1-6; 7 bases match TRBD1. Germline-derived CDR1 and CDR2 are DFQATT and SNEGSKA (reference sequence). V lost 2 bases and J lost 10; bases outside the gene matches: 8. The CDR3 is 14 residues long. The CDR3 region is CSARMRQGGSPLHF. The CDR3 DNA follows: TGCAGTGCTAGAATGAGACAGGGTGGATCACCCCTCCACTTT.

Points on this clonotype: With a much larger clone just one base away, this may be a read error. The CDR3 does not end in the conserved phenylalanine or tryptophan, so this is likely a read error. CDR3 DNA: TGTGCCAGCAGACAGAGCTCCTACGAGCAGTACTCC. This encodes CASRQSSYEQYS. The chain carries TRBV6-1 and TRBJ2-7; no firm D call. This CDR3 has 12 residues. CDR1 MNHNS and CDR2 SASEGT come from the germline V gene. V lost 6 bases to trimming and J lost 0 bases, with 6 bases between them.

This chain uses TRBV29-1 with TRBJ1-1, with unresolved D. The germline V and J ends were trimmed by 2 bases and 4 bases, with 8 bases remaining between them. The CDR3 runs 12 residues. The V gene's germline CDR1 is SQVTM and CDR2 ANQGSEA. Written as DNA, the CDR3 is TGCAGCGTTGAATCAGTAGGCACTGAAGCTTTCTTT. It yields the protein CSVESVGTEAFF.

This clonotype was seen a few times. The chain joins TRBV5-1 to TRBJ1-1; no reliable D call. Germline V CDR1 and CDR2: SGHRS, YFSETQ. V was trimmed by 3 bases and J by 0 bases, leaving 15 bases between them. CDR3 length: 16 amino acids. CDR3 region: CASSSNSQSMNTEAFF. CDR3 DNA: TGCGCCAGCAGCTCAAATTCACAGAGCATGAACACTGAAGCTTTCTTT.

The chain employs TRBV12-3 or TRBV12-4 and TRBJ2-7; D unresolved. The germline V and J ends were trimmed by 6 bases and 7 bases, with 19 bases remaining between them. This CDR3 is built from 14 residues. CDR3 amino acids: CASSSLLLRMEQYF. The DNA of the CDR3 is TGTGCCAGCAGCTCTTTGCTCCTACGTATGGAGCAGTACTTC.

The V and J genes are TRBV20-1 and TRBJ1-1; D ambiguous. The CDR3 consists of 14 residues. Germline loops: CDR1 DFQATT, CDR2 SNEGSKA (reference sequence). Trimming shortened V by 1 base and J by 1 base, and 10 bases separated the two germline ends. CDR3 in amino acids: CSARGASGNTEAFF. The CDR3 bases are TGCAGTGCTAGAGGGGCATCTGGGAACACTGAAGCTTTCTTT.

The chain employs TRBV11-2 and TRBJ2-1; TRBD2 might be the D (6 bases). The germline gives CDR1 SGHAT, CDR2 FQNNGV. Trimming stripped 4 bases from V and 2 bases from J, with 15 bases between. This CDR3 spans 16 amino acids. CDR3 DNA: TGTGCCAGCAGCTCCGATAGCGGATTTACCTACAATGAGCAGTTCTTC. Translating it yields CASSSDSGFTYNEQFF.

This clonotype has just a few counts. The genes are TRBV6-2 or TRBV6-3 and TRBJ2-2, with TRBD1 matching over 7 bases. Germline lookup yields CDR1 MNHEY and CDR2 SVGEGT. The ends lost 3 bases at V and 3 bases at J; junction bases unmatched: 1. The length of the CDR3 is 14 residues. The CDR3 is CASSYQGDTGELFF. The CDR3 coding sequence is TGTGCCAGCAGTTATCAGGGGGACACCGGGGAGCTGTTTTTT.

The chain carries TRBV19 and TRBJ1-2, with D hard to call. The CDR3 has 12 amino acids. Per the germline V gene, CDR1 is LNHDA and CDR2 is SQIVND (reference sequence). Trimming cost V 3 bases and J 6 bases, with 8 bases left between them. The DNA of the CDR3 is TGTGCCAGTAGTATTTGGGGAAATGGCTACACCTTC. Translated, it gives CASSIWGNGYTF.

This chain links TRBV2 with TRBJ2-3; a weak D match, TRBD1 (6 bases). V was pared by 7 bases and J by 6 bases, with 14 bases between. CDR1 and CDR2 (germline): SNHLY, FYNNEI. The CDR3 spans 13 residues. CDR3 in DNA: TGTGCCAGCACTGGGGGCGGTCCTGATACGCAGTATTTT. Amino acids: CASTGGGPDTQYF. Using reference TRBV2 and TRBJ2-3 for the parts outside the CDR3, the full variable domain is EPEVTQTPSHQVTQMGQEVILRCVPISNHLYFYWYRQILGQKVEFLVSFYNNEISEKSEIFDDQFSVERPDGSNFTLKIRSTKLEDSAMYFCASTGGGPDTQYFGPGTRLTVL.

This clonotype appeared many times. The chain carries TRBV6-1 and TRBJ1-2, with 10 bases identical to TRBD1. V was clipped by 7 bases and J by 4 bases; unmatched bases: 6. This CDR3 has 14 residues. Germline CDR1 MNHNS, CDR2 SASEGT. Here the CDR3 DNA reads TGTGCCAGCACTCTGACAGGGGGCAGCTATGGCTACACCTTC. This codes for CASTLTGGSYGYTF.

This clonotype came up many times. The chain carries TRBV15 and TRBJ1-6; weak D call: TRBD1 (6 bases). The CDR3 is 19 residues long. Germline loops: CDR1 LNHNV, CDR2 YYDKDF (reference sequence). V gave up 0 bases and J gave up 0 bases, with 15 bases separating them. Here the CDR3 reads CATSRDRGDTDSYNSPLHF. The CDR3 DNA follows: TGTGCCACCAGCAGAGACCGAGGGGACACCGACTCCTATAATTCACCCCTCCACTTT.

Only a few counts were recorded for this clonotype. V usage is TRBV29-1 and J usage is TRBJ1-2; 9 positions match TRBD1. This CDR3 comprises 14 residues. CDR1 SQVTM and CDR2 ANQGSEA come from the germline V gene. J lost 7 bases, V lost 4 bases, and 10 bases had no gene match. The CDR3 loop is CSVGRRDRVAGYTF. CDR3 coding DNA: TGCAGCGTTGGCCGGAGGGACAGGGTCGCTGGCTACACCTTC. Drawing the rest from reference TRBV29-1 and TRBJ1-2, the complete variable domain is SAVISQKPSRDICQRGTSLTIQCQVDSQVTMMFWYRQQPGQSLTLIATANQGSEATYESGFVIDKFPISRPNLTFSTLTVSNMSPEDSSIYLCSVGRRDRVAGYTFGSGTRLTVV.

This clonotype has a handful of counts. This chain connects TRBV19 to TRBJ1-5; TRBD1 aligns across 7 bases. Germline lookup yields CDR1 LNHDA and CDR2 SQIVND (reference sequence). The trim removed 6 bases at V and 2 bases at J, leaving 10 bases unmatched. The CDR3 is made up of 16 amino acids. DNA for the CDR3: TGTGCCAGTAGACCCGGGGACAGAAGTGGCAATCAGCCCCAGCATTTT. Translating it yields CASRPGDRSGNQPQHF.